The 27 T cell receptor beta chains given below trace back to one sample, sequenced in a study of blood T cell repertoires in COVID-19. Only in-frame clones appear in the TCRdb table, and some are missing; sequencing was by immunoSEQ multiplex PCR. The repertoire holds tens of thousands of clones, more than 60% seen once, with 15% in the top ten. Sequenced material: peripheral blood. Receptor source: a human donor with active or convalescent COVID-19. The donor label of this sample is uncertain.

The CDR3 nucleotides are TGTGCCAGCAGCCCAGGGGGGACAGCCCAAGAGACCCAGTACTTC. Encoded protein: CASSPGGTAQETQYF. The chain combines TRBV11-3 with TRBJ2-5; D might be TRBD1 (7 bases). Germline V gene lookup returns CDR1 SGHNT and CDR2 YENEEA. This CDR3 is 15 amino acids long. Trimming removed 5 bases at V and 1 base at J, with 14 bases between.

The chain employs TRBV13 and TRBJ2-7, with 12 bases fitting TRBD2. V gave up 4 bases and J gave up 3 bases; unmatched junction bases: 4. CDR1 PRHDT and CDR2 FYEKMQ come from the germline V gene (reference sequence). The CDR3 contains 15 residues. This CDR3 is CASSYRTSGIYEQYF. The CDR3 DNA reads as TGTGCCAGCAGCTACCGGACTAGCGGGATCTACGAGCAGTACTTC.

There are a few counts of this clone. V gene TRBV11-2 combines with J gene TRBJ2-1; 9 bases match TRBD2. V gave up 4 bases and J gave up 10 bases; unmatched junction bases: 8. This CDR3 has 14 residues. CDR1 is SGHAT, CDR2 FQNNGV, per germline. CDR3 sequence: CASSSPGLAQEQFF. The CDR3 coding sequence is TGTGCCAGCAGCTCGCCGGGACTAGCTCAAGAGCAGTTCTTC. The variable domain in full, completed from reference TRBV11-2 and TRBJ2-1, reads EAGVAQSPRYKIIEKRQSVAFWCNPISGHATLYWYQQILGQGPKLLIQFQNNGVVDDSQLPKDRFSAERLKGVDSTLKIQPAKLEDSAVYLCASSSPGLAQEQFFGPGTRLTVL.

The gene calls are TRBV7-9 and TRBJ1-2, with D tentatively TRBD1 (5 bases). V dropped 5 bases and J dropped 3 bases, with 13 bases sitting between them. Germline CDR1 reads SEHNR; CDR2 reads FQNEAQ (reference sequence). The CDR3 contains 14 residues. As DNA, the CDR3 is TGTGCCAGCAGCCAGGGCGGATCGGACTATGGCTACACCTTC. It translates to CASSQGGSDYGYTF.

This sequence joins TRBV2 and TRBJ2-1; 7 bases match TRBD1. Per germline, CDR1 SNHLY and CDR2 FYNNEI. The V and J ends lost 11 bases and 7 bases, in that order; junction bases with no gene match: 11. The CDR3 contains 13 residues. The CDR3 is CAGGQQPDNEQFF. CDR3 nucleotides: TGTGCCGGGGGACAGCAGCCGGATAATGAGCAGTTCTTC.

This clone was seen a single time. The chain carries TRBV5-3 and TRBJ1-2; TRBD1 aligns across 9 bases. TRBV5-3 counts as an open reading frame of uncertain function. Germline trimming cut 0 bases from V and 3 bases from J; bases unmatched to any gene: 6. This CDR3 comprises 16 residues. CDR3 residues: CARSLARDRDDYGYTF. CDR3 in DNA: TGTGCCAGAAGCTTGGCCAGGGACAGGGATGACTATGGCTACACCTTC.

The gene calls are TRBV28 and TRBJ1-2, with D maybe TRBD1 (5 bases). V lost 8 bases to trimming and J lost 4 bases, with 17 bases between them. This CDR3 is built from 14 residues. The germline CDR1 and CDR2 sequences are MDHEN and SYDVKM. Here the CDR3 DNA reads TGTGCCAGCCGTATGTTGGGTAGGGGCTATGGCTACACCTTC. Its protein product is CASRMLGRGYGYTF.

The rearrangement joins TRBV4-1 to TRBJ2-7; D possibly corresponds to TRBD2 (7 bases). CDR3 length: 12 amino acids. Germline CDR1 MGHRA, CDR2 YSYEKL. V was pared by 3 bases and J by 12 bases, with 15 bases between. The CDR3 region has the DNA TGCGCCAGCAGCCAGGAGGGGGGGCGTTGGTACTTC. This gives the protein CASSQEGGRWYF.

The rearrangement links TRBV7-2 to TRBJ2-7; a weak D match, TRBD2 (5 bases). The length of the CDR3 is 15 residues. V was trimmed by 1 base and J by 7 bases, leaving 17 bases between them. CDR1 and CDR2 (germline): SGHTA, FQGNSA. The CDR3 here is CASSLDSTTRQEQYF. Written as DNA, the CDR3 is TGTGCCAGCAGCTTAGACTCGACTACACGACAAGAGCAGTACTTC.

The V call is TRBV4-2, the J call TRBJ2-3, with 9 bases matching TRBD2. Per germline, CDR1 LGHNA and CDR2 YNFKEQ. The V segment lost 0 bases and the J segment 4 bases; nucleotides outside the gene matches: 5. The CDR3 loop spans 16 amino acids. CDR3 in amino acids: CASSQEGQREADTQYF. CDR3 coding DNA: TGTGCCAGCAGCCAAGAAGGCCAGCGGGAGGCAGATACGCAGTATTTT.

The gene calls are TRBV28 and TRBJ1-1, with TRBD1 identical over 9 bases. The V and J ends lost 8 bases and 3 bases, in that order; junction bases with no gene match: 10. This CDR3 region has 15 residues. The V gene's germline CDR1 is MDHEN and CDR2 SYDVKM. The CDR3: CASRSTGGPYTEAFF. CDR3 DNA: TGTGCCAGCCGATCGACAGGGGGTCCCTACACTGAAGCTTTCTTT.

As DNA, the CDR3 is TGTGCCAGCAGTTACGGGGCTAGCGGGAGTCGGGAGCAGTTCTTC. Translation: CASSYGASGSREQFF. The chain links TRBV6-2 or TRBV6-3 to TRBJ2-1; TRBD2 matches at 10 bases. There are 15 residues in the CDR3. Trimming took 2 bases from V and 10 from J; bases not matched to a gene: 8. CDR1 MNHEY and CDR2 SVGEGT come from the germline V gene.

The CDR3 sequence: CASSDGTGVVHEQYF. As DNA, the CDR3 is TGTGCCAGCAGTGACGGGACAGGGGTCGTCCACGAGCAGTACTTC. The V and J genes are TRBV25-1 and TRBJ2-7; 10 bases map to TRBD1. With V trimmed by 3 bases and J by 5 bases, 7 bases remained unmatched. The CDR3 sequence is 15 residues long. Germline lookup yields CDR1 MGHDK and CDR2 SYGVNS.

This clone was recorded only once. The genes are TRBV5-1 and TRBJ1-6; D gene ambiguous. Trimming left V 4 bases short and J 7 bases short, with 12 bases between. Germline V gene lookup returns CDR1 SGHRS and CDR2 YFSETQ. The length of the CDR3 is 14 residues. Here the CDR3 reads CASSTGSWNSPLHF. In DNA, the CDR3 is TGCGCCAGCAGCACGGGATCTTGGAATTCACCCCTCCACTTT.

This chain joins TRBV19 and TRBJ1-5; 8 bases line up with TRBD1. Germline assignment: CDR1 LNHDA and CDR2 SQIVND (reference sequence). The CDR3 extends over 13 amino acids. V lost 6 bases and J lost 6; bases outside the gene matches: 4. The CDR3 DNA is TGTGCCAGTAGGGACAGGGTAGGTCAGCCCCAGCATTTT. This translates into CASRDRVGQPQHF.

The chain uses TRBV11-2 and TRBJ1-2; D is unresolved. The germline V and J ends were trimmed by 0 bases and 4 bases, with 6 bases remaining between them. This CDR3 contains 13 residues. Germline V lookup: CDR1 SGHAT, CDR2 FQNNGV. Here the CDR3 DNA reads TGTGCCAGCAGCTTAGAGCGAGCCTATGGCTACACCTTC. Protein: CASSLERAYGYTF.

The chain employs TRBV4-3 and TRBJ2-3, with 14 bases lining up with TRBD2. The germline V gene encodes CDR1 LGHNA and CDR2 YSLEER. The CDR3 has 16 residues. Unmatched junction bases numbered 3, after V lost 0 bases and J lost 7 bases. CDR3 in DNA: TGCGCCAGCAGCCAAGATGGGACTAGCGGGAGTAATACGCAGTATTTT. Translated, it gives CASSQDGTSGSNTQYF.

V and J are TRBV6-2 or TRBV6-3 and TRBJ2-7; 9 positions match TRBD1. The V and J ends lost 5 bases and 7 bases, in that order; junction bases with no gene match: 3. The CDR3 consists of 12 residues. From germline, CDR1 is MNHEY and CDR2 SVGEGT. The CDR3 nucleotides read TGTGCCAGCAGTGGACAGGGGAGGGAGCAGTACTTC. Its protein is CASSGQGREQYF.

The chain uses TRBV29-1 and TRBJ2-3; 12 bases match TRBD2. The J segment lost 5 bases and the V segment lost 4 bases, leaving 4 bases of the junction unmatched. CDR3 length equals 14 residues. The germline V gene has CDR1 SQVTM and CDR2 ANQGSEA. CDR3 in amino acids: CSVGGGLAGDTQYF. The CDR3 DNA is TGCAGCGTTGGGGGGGGACTAGCGGGAGATACGCAGTATTTT.

CDR3 DNA sequence: TGTGCCACCAGTGATATAATTGATACGCAGTATTTT. Its translation: CATSDIIDTQYF. This chain connects TRBV24-1 to TRBJ2-3, with D uncertain. CDR3 length: 12 residues. Trimming shortened V by 3 bases and J by 6 bases, and 6 bases separated the two germline ends. Germline loops: CDR1 KGHDR, CDR2 SFDVKD.

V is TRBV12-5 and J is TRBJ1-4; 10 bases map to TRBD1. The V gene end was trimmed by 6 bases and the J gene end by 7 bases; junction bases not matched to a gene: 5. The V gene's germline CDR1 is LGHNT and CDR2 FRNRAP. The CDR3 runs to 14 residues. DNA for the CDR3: TGTGCTAGTGGCGGCGACAGGGGGCGTGAAAAACTGTTTTTT. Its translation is CASGGDRGREKLFF.

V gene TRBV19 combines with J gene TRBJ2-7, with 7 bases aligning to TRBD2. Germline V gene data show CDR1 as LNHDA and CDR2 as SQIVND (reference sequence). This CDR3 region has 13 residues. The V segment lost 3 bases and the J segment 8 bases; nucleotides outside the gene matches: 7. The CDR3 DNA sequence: TGTGCCAGTAGTATTCGGGAGGAGGGGAAGCAGTACTTC. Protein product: CASSIREEGKQYF.

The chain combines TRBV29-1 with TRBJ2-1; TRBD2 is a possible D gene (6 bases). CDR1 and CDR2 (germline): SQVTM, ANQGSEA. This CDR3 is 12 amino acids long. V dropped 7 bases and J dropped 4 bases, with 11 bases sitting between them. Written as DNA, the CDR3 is TGCAGCGCCGACGGAGGGTACAATGAGCAGTTCTTC. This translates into CSADGGYNEQFF.

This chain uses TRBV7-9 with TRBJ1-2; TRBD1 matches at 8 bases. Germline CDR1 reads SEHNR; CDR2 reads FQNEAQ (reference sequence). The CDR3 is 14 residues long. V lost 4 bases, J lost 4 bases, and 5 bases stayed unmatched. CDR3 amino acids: CASSSGGEVYGYTF. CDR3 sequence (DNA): TGTGCCAGCAGCTCAGGGGGCGAAGTCTATGGCTACACCTTC.

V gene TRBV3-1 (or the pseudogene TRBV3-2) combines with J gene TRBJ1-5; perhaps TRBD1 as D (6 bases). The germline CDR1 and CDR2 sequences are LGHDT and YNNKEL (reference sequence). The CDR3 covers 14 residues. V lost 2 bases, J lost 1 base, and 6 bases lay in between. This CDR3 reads CASSQTGSNQPQHF. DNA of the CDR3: TGTGCCAGCAGCCAAACAGGGAGCAATCAGCCCCAGCATTTT.

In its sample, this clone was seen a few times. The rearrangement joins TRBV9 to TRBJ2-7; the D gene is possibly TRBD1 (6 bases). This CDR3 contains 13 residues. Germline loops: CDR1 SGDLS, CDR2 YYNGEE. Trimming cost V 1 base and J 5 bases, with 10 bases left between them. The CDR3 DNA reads TGTGCCAGCAGCGTAACGCAGGGGCACGAGCAGTACTTC. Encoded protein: CASSVTQGHEQYF.

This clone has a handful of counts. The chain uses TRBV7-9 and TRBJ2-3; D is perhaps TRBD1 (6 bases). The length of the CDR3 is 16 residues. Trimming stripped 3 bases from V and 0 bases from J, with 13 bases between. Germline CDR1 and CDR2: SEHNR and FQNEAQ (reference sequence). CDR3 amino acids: CASSFADSPSTDTQYF. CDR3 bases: TGTGCCAGCAGCTTCGCGGACAGCCCTAGCACAGATACGCAGTATTTT. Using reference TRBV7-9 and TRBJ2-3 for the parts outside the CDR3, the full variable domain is DTGVSQNPRHKITKRGQNVTFRCDPISEHNRLYWYRQTLGQGPEFLTYFQNEAQLEKSRLLSDRFSAERPKGSFSTLEIQRTEQGDSAMYLCASSFADSPSTDTQYFGPGTRLTVL.